One TCR beta chain is described in this entry. Its specificity is not known. This record belongs to a study of human T cells and chemical hapten exposure. Overall study context: TCR yield per sample varied, mainly due to pooled library volumes. Study-wide points: TCRs exceeding a frequency of 1 in 1000 stayed unchanged under DPC sensitization.

The V gene's germline CDR1 is SEHNR and CDR2 FQNEAQ (reference sequence). The CDR3 runs 15 residues. V lost 4 bases to trimming and J lost 4 bases; unmatched junction nucleotides: 6. The template was total RNA from unfractionated whole blood. What the library attached to individual cDNA molecules were unique molecular identifiers. Methods used by the authors: Sequenced samples showed a median of approximately 100,000 TCRs each, with counts running from around 20,000 to 690,000. TCRdb re-called the 5' RACE reads through MiXCR, storing one row per CDR3 protein. TCRdb's processing, not the authors', yielded these V and J calls. Counted here are 65,000 to 95,000 distinct CDR3 sequences, about 8% occurring once; the ten biggest clones make up 2% to 2.5%.

The rearrangement uses TRBV7-9 and TRBJ2-2; 7 bases are shared with TRBD1. The origin of this receptor is a male donor in good health. Here the CDR3 reads CASSSHRGRTGELFF. CDR3 DNA: TGTGCCAGCAGCTCCCACAGGGGACGCACCGGGGAGCTGTTTTTT.